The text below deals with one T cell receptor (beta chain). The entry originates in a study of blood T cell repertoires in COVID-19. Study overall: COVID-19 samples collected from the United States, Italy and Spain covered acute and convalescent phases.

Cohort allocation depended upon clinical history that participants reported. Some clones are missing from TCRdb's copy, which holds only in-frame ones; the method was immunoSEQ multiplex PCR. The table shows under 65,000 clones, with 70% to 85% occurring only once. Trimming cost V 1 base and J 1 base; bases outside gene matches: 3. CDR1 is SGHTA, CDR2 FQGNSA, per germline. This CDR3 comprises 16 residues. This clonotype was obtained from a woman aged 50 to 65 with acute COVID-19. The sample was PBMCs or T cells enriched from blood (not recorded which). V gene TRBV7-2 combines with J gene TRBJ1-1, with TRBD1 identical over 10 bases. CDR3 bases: TGTGCCAGCAGCTTAGGACAGGGGGCATGGAACACTGAAGCTTTCTTT. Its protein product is CASSLGQGAWNTEAFF.